Below are 30 T cell receptor beta chains sequenced from a single sample in a study of T-cell reconstitution after alpha-beta-depleted transplantation in children. Unique molecular identifiers tagged the TCRbeta library. Each CDR3 protein gets one entry after TCRdb re-called the PCR reads with MiXCR. The profile shows about 200,000 distinct CDR3 sequences, approximately 8.4% of them singletons. Sequencing used PBMCs, mostly from graft donor cells, obtained 360 days after TCRalphabeta/CD19-depleted stem cell transplant. Receptors originate from a male patient under 10 years old who had a stem cell transplant for acute myeloid leukemia, so the T cells may come from the graft donor.

The gene calls are TRBV29-1 and TRBJ2-5; no firm D call. The CDR3 extends over 11 amino acids. Deletions cut 2 bases from V and 2 bases from J, with 3 bases between. CDR1 SQVTM and CDR2 ANQGSEA come from the germline V gene. The CDR3 DNA reads TGCAGCGTTGAAACACAAGAGACCCAGTACTTC. Translation: CSVETQETQYF.

The V and J genes are TRBV3-1 and TRBJ1-2; no reliable D call. The V gene lost 0 bases and the J gene lost 2 bases, with 4 bases spanning the gap. Germline V CDR1 and CDR2: LGHDT, YNNKEL (reference sequence). The CDR3 is 13 amino acids. CDR3 residues: CASSQEGNYGYTF. The DNA of the CDR3 is TGTGCCAGCAGCCAAGAGGGAAACTATGGCTACACCTTC.

This chain uses TRBV12-3 or TRBV12-4 with TRBJ2-1, with D perhaps assigned TRBD1 or TRBD2 (5 bases each). V was clipped by 5 bases and J by 4 bases, with 12 bases between them. The CDR3 spans 14 residues. CDR3 in amino acids: CASSPDWGYNEQFF. The DNA for the CDR3 is TGTGCCAGCAGTCCAGACTGGGGGTACAATGAGCAGTTCTTC.

The chain has TRBV7-3 and TRBJ2-1; 11 bases fit TRBD2. The CDR3 is 18 amino acids. Germline V CDR1 and CDR2: SGHTA, FQGTGA. Trimming at V came to 4 bases and at J to 1 base, leaving 9 bases not matched to a gene. In DNA, the CDR3 is TGTGCCAGCAGCTCCCCTAGCGGGGGGTCCTCATCCTACAATGAGCAGTTCTTC. Translating gives CASSSPSGGSSSYNEQFF. The full variable domain, completed using reference TRBV7-3 and TRBJ2-1, is GAGVSQTPSNKVTEKGKYVELRCDPISGHTALYWYRQSLGQGPEFLIYFQGTGAADDSGLPNDRFFAVRPEGSVSTLKIQRTERGDSAVYLCASSSPSGGSSSYNEQFFGPGTRLTVL.

This chain links TRBV20-1 with TRBJ2-7, with D uncertain. The germline CDR1 and CDR2 sequences are DFQATT and SNEGSKA (reference sequence). Trimming left V 5 bases short and J 2 bases short, with 13 bases between. This CDR3 comprises 13 residues. The CDR3, as DNA: TGCAGTGCTCGACCCCGTAGTCCCTACGAGCAGTACTTC. This translates into CSARPRSPYEQYF.

In its sample, this clonotype was seen a few times. The chain employs TRBV12-3 or TRBV12-4 and TRBJ2-1; 11 nucleotides match TRBD2. This CDR3 is 15 amino acids long. The ends lost 2 bases at V and 7 bases at J; junction bases unmatched: 4. The CDR3 coding sequence is TGTGCCAGCAGTTTACTAGCGGGGGGTGAAAATGAGCAGTTCTTC. Protein product: CASSLLAGGENEQFF.

This clonotype was observed at least ten times. The rearrangement joins TRBV7-2 to TRBJ2-1; TRBD1 is a possible D gene (6 bases). The V end lost 1 base, the J end lost 2 bases, and 9 bases lay between the germline ends. The CDR3 sequence is 15 residues long. CDR1 and CDR2 (germline): SGHTA, FQGNSA. The CDR3 DNA reads as TGTGCCAGCAGCTTAGTGGACAGTACCTACAATGAGCAGTTCTTC. Its protein product is CASSLVDSTYNEQFF. Combining the CDR3 with reference TRBV7-2 and TRBJ2-1 gives the whole variable domain GAGVSQSPSNKVTEKGKDVELRCDPISGHTALYWYRQSLGQGLEFLIYFQGNSAPDKSGLPSDRFSAERTGGSVSTLTIQRTQQEDSAVYLCASSLVDSTYNEQFFGPGTRLTVL.

The sample holds a few counts of this clonotype. This chain joins TRBV5-1 and TRBJ2-5, with D perhaps matching TRBD1 (6 bases). CDR1 and CDR2 from the germline V gene are SGHRS and YFSETQ. Trimming shortened V by 3 bases and J by 1 base, and 10 bases separated the two germline ends. This CDR3 has 14 amino acids. The CDR3 DNA follows: TGCGCCAGCAGCTACGGACAGCTCCAAGAGACCCAGTACTTC. It encodes CASSYGQLQETQYF. Full variable domain (outside the CDR3, taken from reference TRBV5-1 and TRBJ2-5): KAGVTQTPRYLIKTRGQQVTLSCSPISGHRSVSWYQQTPGQGLQFLFEYFSETQRNKGNFPGRFSGRQFSNSRSEMNVSTLELGDSALYLCASSYGQLQETQYFGPGTRLLVL.

This clonotype has a count of ten or more. The chain combines TRBV4-3 with TRBJ2-7, with no clear D. Germline-derived CDR1 and CDR2 are LGHNA and YSLEER. There are 14 residues in the CDR3. Trimming stripped 0 bases from V and 3 bases from J, with 9 bases between. CDR3: CASSQETAHYEQYF. The DNA of the CDR3 is TGCGCCAGCAGCCAAGAGACGGCCCACTACGAGCAGTACTTC.

This clonotype came up many times. The genes are TRBV4-3 and TRBJ2-1; TRBD2 agrees at 9 bases. CDR1 LGHNA and CDR2 YSLEER come from the germline V gene. The CDR3 totals 16 residues. The J segment lost 0 bases and the V segment lost 3 bases, leaving 3 bases of the junction unmatched. The CDR3 spells CASSHLSGSSYNEQFF. CDR3 sequence (DNA): TGCGCCAGCAGCCATCTTAGCGGGAGCTCCTACAATGAGCAGTTCTTC.

This clonotype was seen only a few times. This chain uses TRBV12-3 or TRBV12-4 with TRBJ1-1; perhaps TRBD1 as D (5 bases). There are 17 residues in the CDR3. V was pared by 5 bases and J by 0 bases, with 19 bases between. The CDR3 reads CASSPSRRGGVNTEAFF. The CDR3 DNA sequence: TGTGCCAGCAGTCCCTCCCGGCGGGGCGGGGTGAACACTGAAGCTTTCTTT.

The rearrangement links TRBV7-9 to TRBJ1-1, with D possibly TRBD1 on 5 matching bases. The CDR3 sequence is 13 residues long. The V gene's germline CDR1 is SEHNR and CDR2 FQNEAQ (reference sequence). The V end lost 6 bases, the J end lost 5 bases, and 13 bases lay between the germline ends. The CDR3 region has the DNA TGTGCCAGCAGTTTTAGAGAGGGGACTGAAGCTTTCTTT. It translates to CASSFREGTEAFF.

As regards this clonotype: A much larger clone differs from this one at a single base, so this may be a read error. V is TRBV20-1 and J is TRBJ2-7; D unresolved. The CDR3 is 13 residues long. Between the trimmed V and J ends, which lost 8 bases and 3 bases, there was a span of 17 bases. Germline V CDR1 and CDR2: DFQATT, SNEGSKA (reference sequence). The CDR3 DNA reads as TGCAGTACTTTTAGTGTGGAGTTCTACGAGCAGTACTTC. Protein sequence: CSTFSVEFYEQYF.

The chain employs TRBV6-2 or TRBV6-3 and TRBJ2-7; 8 bases are shared with TRBD1. J gave up 3 bases and V 8 bases, and 12 bases lay outside the gene matches. The CDR3 contains 15 residues. Per germline, CDR1 MNHEY and CDR2 SVGEGT. This CDR3 reads CASASDRVDIYEQYF. Here the CDR3 DNA reads TGTGCCAGCGCCTCGGACAGGGTGGACATCTACGAGCAGTACTTC.

The chain links TRBV12-3 or TRBV12-4 to TRBJ2-1, with D possibly matching TRBD2 (6 bases). CDR3 length equals 15 residues. V was cut by 5 bases and J by 2 bases, with 13 bases left in between. In DNA form, the CDR3 reads TGTGCCAGCAGTGCGTCGACTAGTCCCTACAATGAGCAGTTCTTC. Translated: CASSASTSPYNEQFF.

The chain uses TRBV20-1 and TRBJ1-2; no definite D call. The CDR3 contains 12 residues. In germline, CDR1 is DFQATT, CDR2 SNEGSKA (reference sequence). V was shortened by 6 bases and J by 0 bases, with 8 bases between the two germline ends. CDR3 sequence (DNA): TGCAGTGCAACCTACTCTAACTATGGCTACACCTTC. The encoded protein is CSATYSNYGYTF.

This clonotype was seen more than once but under ten times. The CDR3 region has the DNA TGCAGTGCTAGTCCCGACAGTTTTCGCAATGAGCAGTTCTTC. Translating it yields CSASPDSFRNEQFF. The V call is TRBV20-1, the J call TRBJ2-1; tentative D call: TRBD1 (5 bases). Trimming took off 3 bases at V and 6 bases at J, with 15 bases between the two ends. Germline V gene lookup returns CDR1 DFQATT and CDR2 SNEGSKA (reference sequence). The CDR3 extends over 14 amino acids.

This clonotype was seen at least ten times. This chain links TRBV25-1 with TRBJ1-5, with a tentative D call TRBD1 (5 bases). The germline CDR1 and CDR2 sequences are MGHDK and SYGVNS. The CDR3 loop spans 13 amino acids. Trimming left V 3 bases short and J 2 bases short, with 5 bases between. The CDR3 DNA reads as TGTGCCAGCAGTGACAGGGGCAATCAGCCCCAGCATTTT. This gives the protein CASSDRGNQPQHF.

CDR3 nucleotide sequence: TGTGCCAGCAGTGAATGGGGACAGGGGTCCAATGAGCAGTTCTTC. This encodes CASSEWGQGSNEQFF. The chain carries TRBV6-1 and TRBJ2-1; TRBD1 aligns across 10 bases. The germline gives CDR1 MNHNS, CDR2 SASEGT. The CDR3 spans 15 residues. After removal of 2 bases from V and 6 bases from J, the junction contained 4 bases not matched to a gene.

The table lists this clonotype with many counts. The chain couples TRBV12-3 or TRBV12-4 to TRBJ2-5; 11 bases align to TRBD2. CDR3 length: 15 amino acids. The ends lost 7 bases at V and 1 base at J; junction bases unmatched: 5. CDR3 nucleotides: TGTGCCAGCACCTCGACTAGCGGGGCCCAAGAGACCCAGTACTTC. Residues: CASTSTSGAQETQYF.

There are many counts of this clonotype. The rearrangement links TRBV5-1 to TRBJ1-5, with TRBD1 as a possible D gene (5 bases). This CDR3 is built from 15 residues. Germline V CDR1 and CDR2: SGHRS, YFSETQ. V was cut by 0 bases and J by 1 base, with 8 bases left in between. CDR3 sequence reads: CASSLEGQSNQPQHF. The CDR3, as DNA: TGCGCCAGCAGCTTGGAGGGGCAGAGCAATCAGCCCCAGCATTTT. Full variable domain (outside the CDR3, taken from reference TRBV5-1 and TRBJ1-5): KAGVTQTPRYLIKTRGQQVTLSCSPISGHRSVSWYQQTPGQGLQFLFEYFSETQRNKGNFPGRFSGRQFSNSRSEMNVSTLELGDSALYLCASSLEGQSNQPQHFGDGTRLSIL.

This clonotype was counted a few times. This chain connects TRBV4-2 to TRBJ2-1, with a possible D match to TRBD2 (6 bases). Germline V gene sequence: CDR1 LGHNA, CDR2 YNFKEQ. Trimming took 0 bases from V and 2 from J, leaving 8 bases between them. There are 15 residues in the CDR3. The CDR3 region has the DNA TGTGCCAGCAGCCAAGAAGAGCGGGCCTACAATGAGCAGTTCTTC. The encoded protein is CASSQEERAYNEQFF.

This clonotype has more than one count but fewer than ten. This chain connects TRBV20-1 to TRBJ2-5; D tentatively fits TRBD1 or TRBD2 (5 bases each). The CDR3 contains 14 residues. Trimming removed 3 bases from V and 4 bases from J, with 15 bases in between. Germline CDR1 DFQATT, CDR2 SNEGSKA (reference sequence). The CDR3 here is CSARRAQGRETQYF. As DNA, the CDR3 is TGCAGTGCTAGGAGGGCGCAGGGAAGAGAGACCCAGTACTTC.

Many counts were recorded for this clonotype. DNA of the CDR3: TGTGCCAGCAGCCTCACAGGAGGGGGGACCGGGGAGCTGTTTTTT. Protein: CASSLTGGGTGELFF. The rearrangement joins TRBV7-9 to TRBJ2-2; D may be TRBD1 or TRBD2 (6 bases each). V lost 5 bases to trimming and J lost 5 bases, with 15 bases between them. This CDR3 contains 15 residues. Germline loops: CDR1 SEHNR, CDR2 FQNEAQ (reference sequence).

This clonotype was seen many times. The rearrangement uses TRBV18 and TRBJ2-3; TRBD2 agrees at 9 bases. Germline V gene sequence: CDR1 KGHSH, CDR2 LQKENI. J was trimmed by 4 bases and V by 0 bases; bases with no gene match: 5. This CDR3 has 16 amino acids. The CDR3 coding sequence is TGTGCCAGCTCACCACCAGGGCTAGCGGGGCCAGATACGCAGTATTTT. Its protein is CASSPPGLAGPDTQYF.

Only a few counts were recorded for this clonotype. The chain recombines TRBV10-1 with TRBJ2-2; 12 bases fit TRBD1. Germline V gene data show CDR1 as WNHNN and CDR2 as SYGVQD (reference sequence). The V segment lost 6 bases and the J segment 3 bases; nucleotides outside the gene matches: 11. There are 18 residues in the CDR3. The CDR3 loop is CASSPGTGGDWDTGELFF. CDR3 nucleotides: TGCGCCAGCAGCCCCGGGACAGGGGGCGACTGGGACACCGGGGAGCTGTTTTTT.

CDR3: CASSLAPLAGEQFF. As DNA, the CDR3 is TGTGCCAGCAGCTTAGCGCCCCTAGCGGGAGAGCAGTTCTTC. The chain carries TRBV7-9 and TRBJ2-1, with 9 positions matching TRBD2. The junction had 4 bases not matched to a gene; V was cut back by 0 bases and J by 10 bases. Germline-derived CDR1 and CDR2 are SEHNR and FQNEAQ (reference sequence). The CDR3 runs to 14 residues.

In its sample, this clonotype was seen many times. This sequence joins TRBV6-5 and TRBJ2-5; 7 bases match TRBD1. Germline trimming cut 6 bases from V and 2 bases from J; bases unmatched to any gene: 6. Per germline, CDR1 MNHEY and CDR2 SVGAGI. This CDR3 is built from 14 residues. In DNA, the CDR3 is TGTGCCAGCAGACTCGGGACAGCGCAAGAGACCCAGTACTTC. Its translation is CASRLGTAQETQYF.

This clonotype has just one count. A read error may produce the germline difference seen at one junction end. The J gene is TRBJ2-1, the V gene TRBV20-1; the match to TRBD1 covers 10 bases. The length of the CDR3 is 14 residues. The germline V gene has CDR1 DFQATT and CDR2 SNEGSKA (reference sequence). The CDR3 DNA sequence: TGCAGTGCTGGGGACAGGGGTTTTTACAATGTGCAGTTCTTC. Encoded protein: CSAGDRGFYNVQFF.

The V and J genes are TRBV20-1 and TRBJ2-1; 10 bases are shared with TRBD2. V gave up 2 bases and J gave up 4 bases; unmatched junction bases: 11. This CDR3 region has 17 residues. In germline, CDR1 is DFQATT, CDR2 SNEGSKA (reference sequence). CDR3 amino acids: CSARKTSGSAGYNEQFF. In nucleotides, the CDR3 is TGCAGTGCTAGAAAGACTAGCGGGTCGGCGGGTTACAATGAGCAGTTCTTC.